Here is one T cell receptor beta chain with its context. Its antigen is not known. At one end the junction does not follow the germline gene, possibly because of a read error. The data are from a study of tumor-infiltrating lymphocytes in primary liver carcinoma. Total RNA and DNA came together from approximately 20-30 mg of bulk tissue without cell sorting. Findings of the study overall: Lesser overlap characterized tumor-adjacent and tumor-blood pairs relative to tumor region pairs.

The input was around 530 ng total RNA; TCR beta cDNA was made from it with a constant-region primer. Three nested multiplex PCR rounds, a slightly modified ARM-PCR, produced the libraries for TCR beta. Forward primers for TRBV1-TRBV30 and a C-beta reverse primer served the first two PCR rounds, at around 9 cycles each. TCRdb re-called the multiplex PCR reads through MiXCR, storing one row per CDR3 protein. The sample has tens of thousands of distinct CDR3 sequences; about 70% are singletons. The germline gives CDR1 LGHNA, CDR2 YNFKEQ. The CDR3 sequence is 12 residues long. The chain carries TRBV4-2 and TRBJ1-5; D is undetermined. This clonotype was sampled from a man aged 40-55 years with primary liver carcinoma and hepatitis B virus infection. Sequenced: liver tumor tissue from sampling region 3. Subset in this sample: tumor region T3, left-lateral pole. The CDR3 DNA reads TGTGCCAGCAGTTATAATAATCAGGCCCAGCATTTT. This encodes CASSYNNQAQHF.